This TCR beta chain was observed in a study of blood T cell repertoires in COVID-19. Participant-reported clinical history was the basis for cohort assignment. The CDR3 has 14 amino acids. V gave up 10 bases and J gave up 6 bases; unmatched junction bases: 14. Germline lookup yields CDR1 MDHEN and CDR2 SYDVKM. Using immunoSEQ multiplex PCR, the repertoire was profiled, and TCRdb retains in-frame clones only, with some absent. There are 250,000 or so clones in the sample; more than 75% occur only once, and under 2% lies in the top ten. Sequenced: PBMCs or T cells enriched from blood (not recorded which). This TCR derives from a woman between 45 and 60 years old who had recovered from COVID-19. The rearrangement uses TRBV28 and TRBJ1-2; 7 nucleotides agree with TRBD1. DNA of the CDR3: TGTGCCACTGACTACGGGCAGGGGGTCCATGGCTACACCTTC. As protein: CATDYGQGVHGYTF.